The 17 T cell receptor beta chains given below trace back to one sample, sequenced in a study of vaccination effects on CD4 cells after COVID-19. For these receptors, no antigen is known. Before any sequencing was done, the ViraFEST assay used viral peptide pools to expand antigen-specific CD4+ T cells. Isolation of CD4+ T cells took place after more than 9 days of culture. SARS-CoV-2 infection was confirmed by PCR in the person between March and December 2020. Only in-frame clones appear in the TCRdb table, and some are missing; sequencing was by immunoSEQ multiplex PCR. Among tens of thousands of clones listed, about 80% were seen once. Specimen: CD4+ T cells from PBMCs cultured with a peptide pool, collected before COVID-19 vaccination. These receptors came from a human donor who had a prior SARS-CoV-2 infection.

The genes are TRBV5-6 and TRBJ2-3; tentative D call: TRBD1 (5 bases). V was shortened by 4 bases and J by 2 bases, with 11 bases between the two germline ends. The length of the CDR3 is 14 residues. The germline V gene has CDR1 SGHDT and CDR2 YYEEEE. The CDR3 here is CASSPTTDTDTQYF. CDR3 nucleotides: TGTGCCAGCAGCCCTACGACAGACACAGATACGCAGTATTTT.

This rearrangement joins TRBV25-1 to TRBJ1-1; maybe TRBD1 (6 bases). Germline V gene sequence: CDR1 MGHDK, CDR2 SYGVNS. V was shortened by 1 base and J by 5 bases, with 14 bases between the two germline ends. The CDR3 sequence is 15 residues long. CDR3 DNA sequence: TGTGCCAGCAGTGAATTTGACAGGATCGGGACTGAAGCTTTCTTT. This sequence encodes CASSEFDRIGTEAFF.

The chain combines TRBV6-5 with TRBJ1-2; 10 nucleotides align to TRBD1. The CDR3 spans 14 residues. CDR1 is MNHEY and CDR2 is SVGAGI in the germline V gene. Trimming cost V 7 bases and J 8 bases; bases outside gene matches: 10. CDR3 sequence (DNA): TGTGCCAGCACGCAAGACAGGGGGCTAAACGGCTACACCTTC. It encodes CASTQDRGLNGYTF.

The genes are TRBV21-1 and TRBJ2-2; TRBD2 is the table's D call and was not checked against the DNA. TRBV21-1 is deemed a pseudogene. CDR3 size: 17 residues. CDR3 bases: TGTGCCAGCAGCAAAGCGCTTTCCAGCGGGAACACCGGGGAGCTGTTTTTT. The encoded protein is CASSKALSSGNTGELFF.

The table lists this clone with a count of one. This chain joins TRBV19 and TRBJ2-5, with D perhaps matching TRBD2 (5 bases). Per the germline V gene, CDR1 is LNHDA and CDR2 is SQIVND (reference sequence). The V and J ends lost 1 base and 3 bases respectively, with 9 bases between them. The CDR3 is 14 residues long. CDR3 sequence reads: CASSIGTAEETQYF. Written as DNA, the CDR3 is TGTGCCAGTAGTATAGGGACTGCCGAAGAGACCCAGTACTTC.

The chain joins TRBV5-1 to TRBJ1-4; 9 bases are a match to TRBD1. The junction had 6 bases not matched to a gene; V was cut back by 7 bases and J by 8 bases. The CDR3 runs to 13 residues. From germline, CDR1 is SGHRS and CDR2 YFSETQ. CDR3 region: CASSPGQGEKLFF. The CDR3 DNA is TGCGCCAGCTCACCGGGACAGGGAGAAAAACTGTTTTTT.

The chain uses TRBV5-1 and TRBJ2-3; D possibly corresponds to TRBD2 (5 bases). This CDR3 region has 16 residues. The germline gives CDR1 SGHRS, CDR2 YFSETQ. The V end lost 0 bases, the J end lost 4 bases, and 15 bases lay between the germline ends. CDR3 sequence reads: CASSLAPGTIADTQYF. The CDR3 region has the DNA TGCGCCAGCAGCTTGGCCCCGGGAACGATTGCAGATACGCAGTATTTT.

CDR3 protein: CASSLKGTSSYNEQFF. In nucleotides, the CDR3 is TGCGCCAGCAGCTTGAAAGGGACTAGCTCCTACAATGAGCAGTTCTTC. The chain has TRBV5-1 and TRBJ2-1; 8 bases line up with TRBD2. The CDR3 has 16 amino acids. From germline, CDR1 is SGHRS and CDR2 YFSETQ. After removal of 1 base from V and 0 bases from J, the junction contained 3 bases not matched to a gene.

J is TRBJ2-4 and V is TRBV4-3, with 7 nucleotides matching TRBD2. Germline V gene lookup returns CDR1 LGHNA and CDR2 YSLEER. The CDR3 has 13 residues. The V gene end was trimmed by 0 bases and the J gene end by 8 bases; junction bases not matched to a gene: 1. CDR3 protein: CASSQDGGDIQYF. In DNA, the CDR3 is TGCGCCAGCAGCCAAGATGGGGGGGACATTCAGTACTTC.

The rearrangement joins TRBV7-8 to TRBJ1-1; D might be TRBD1 (6 bases). Germline assignment: CDR1 SGHVS and CDR2 FQNEAQ. V shed 5 bases and J shed 4 bases, with 17 bases lying between them. The CDR3 consists of 15 residues. CDR3 nucleotides: TGTGCCAGCAGCCCCGATTGGGGGGCCGGCACTGAAGCTTTCTTT. It translates to CASSPDWGAGTEAFF.

The rearrangement links TRBV6-6 to TRBJ2-1; TRBD1 agrees at 10 bases. V lost 10 bases to trimming and J lost 6 bases; unmatched junction nucleotides: 6. The CDR3 covers 13 residues. CDR1 and CDR2 (germline): MNHNY, SVGAGI (reference sequence). CDR3 loop: CATARTGGNEQFF. CDR3 in DNA: TGTGCCACAGCAAGGACAGGGGGCAATGAGCAGTTCTTC.

The V gene is TRBV2, the J gene TRBJ2-1, with D possibly being TRBD1 or TRBD2 (5 bases each). The CDR3 covers 13 residues. Germline assignment: CDR1 SNHLY and CDR2 FYNNEI. Trimming removed 5 bases at V and 7 bases at J, with 12 bases between. Here the CDR3 DNA reads TGTGCCAGCAGTCAGGGCGGGTGGAATGAGCAGTTCTTC. Translated, it gives CASSQGGWNEQFF.

This clone was found a few times. The chain couples TRBV4-2 to TRBJ2-6; D could derive from TRBD1 or TRBD2 (5 bases each). V gave up 0 bases and J gave up 3 bases, with 12 bases separating them. Germline CDR1 is LGHNA and CDR2 is YNFKEQ. This CDR3 has 17 amino acids. DNA for the CDR3: TGTGCCAGCAGCCAAGATCCTGAGGGGCGTGGGGCCAACGTCCTGACTTTC. It encodes CASSQDPEGRGANVLTF.

The rearrangement uses TRBV7-2 and TRBJ1-2; D unclear. Germline values: CDR1 SGHTA, CDR2 FQGNSA. The CDR3 totals 12 residues. Trimming removed 4 bases from V and 6 bases from J, with 9 bases in between. The CDR3, as DNA: TGTGCCAGCAGCTGGAACTTGAATGGCTACACCTTC. Translated, it gives CASSWNLNGYTF.

This chain uses TRBV3-1 (or the pseudogene TRBV3-2) with TRBJ1-2; D not resolved. Trimming stripped 2 bases from V and 0 bases from J, with 13 bases between. The CDR3 sequence is 16 residues long. Germline V gives CDR1 LGHDT, CDR2 YNNKEL (reference sequence). CDR3 in amino acids: CASSQWARDANYGYTF. The CDR3 coding sequence is TGTGCCAGCAGCCAATGGGCTCGAGATGCTAACTATGGCTACACCTTC.

The rearrangement links TRBV27 to TRBJ2-7; 10 bases align to TRBD1. The V gene end was trimmed by 6 bases and the J gene end by 2 bases; junction bases not matched to a gene: 10. This CDR3 contains 16 residues. Germline loops: CDR1 MNHEY, CDR2 SMNVEV (reference sequence). The CDR3 nucleotides read TGTGCCAGCAGCCGGGGACAGGGGTTAGTCCCCTACGAGCAGTACTTC. As protein: CASSRGQGLVPYEQYF.

This rearrangement joins TRBV11-3 to TRBJ2-2; 7 nucleotides match TRBD1. J gave up 0 bases and V 5 bases, and 6 bases lay outside the gene matches. The CDR3 sequence is 16 residues long. Germline CDR1 and CDR2: SGHNT and YENEEA. The chain's CDR3 is CASSPGQAANTGELFF. The DNA for the CDR3 is TGTGCCAGCAGCCCCGGACAGGCCGCGAACACCGGGGAGCTGTTTTTT.